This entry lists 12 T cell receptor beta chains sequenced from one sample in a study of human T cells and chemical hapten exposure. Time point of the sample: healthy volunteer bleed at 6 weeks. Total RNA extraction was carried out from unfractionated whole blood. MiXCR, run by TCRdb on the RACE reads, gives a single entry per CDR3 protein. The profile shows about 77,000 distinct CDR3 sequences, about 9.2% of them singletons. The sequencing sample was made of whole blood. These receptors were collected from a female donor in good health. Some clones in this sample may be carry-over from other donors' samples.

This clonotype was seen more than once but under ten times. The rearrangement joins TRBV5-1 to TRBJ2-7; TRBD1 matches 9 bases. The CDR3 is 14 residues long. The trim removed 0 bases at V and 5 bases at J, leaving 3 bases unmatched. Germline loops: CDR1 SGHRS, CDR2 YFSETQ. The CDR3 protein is CASSLVGQGHEQYF. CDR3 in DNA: TGCGCCAGCAGCTTGGTGGGACAGGGCCACGAGCAGTACTTC.

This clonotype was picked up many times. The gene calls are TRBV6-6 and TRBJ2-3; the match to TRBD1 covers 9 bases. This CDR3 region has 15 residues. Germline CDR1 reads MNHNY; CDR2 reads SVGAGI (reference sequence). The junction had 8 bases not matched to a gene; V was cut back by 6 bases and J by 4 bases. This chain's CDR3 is CASSQTGGWADTQYF. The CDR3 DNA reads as TGTGCCAGCAGCCAAACAGGGGGCTGGGCAGATACGCAGTATTTT.

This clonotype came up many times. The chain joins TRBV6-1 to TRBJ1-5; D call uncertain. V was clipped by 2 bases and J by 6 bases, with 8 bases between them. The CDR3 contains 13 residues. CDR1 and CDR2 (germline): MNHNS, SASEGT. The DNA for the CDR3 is TGTGCCAGCAGTGAATTTCGAAGTCAGCCCCAGCATTTT. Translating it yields CASSEFRSQPQHF.

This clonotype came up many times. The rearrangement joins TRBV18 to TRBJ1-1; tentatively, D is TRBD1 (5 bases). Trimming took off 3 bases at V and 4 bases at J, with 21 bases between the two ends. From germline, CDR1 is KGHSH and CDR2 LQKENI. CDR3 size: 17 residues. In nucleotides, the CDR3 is TGTGCCAGCTCACCCACGGGGGGGGGTATGTTGGGCACTGAAGCTTTCTTT. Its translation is CASSPTGGGMLGTEAFF.

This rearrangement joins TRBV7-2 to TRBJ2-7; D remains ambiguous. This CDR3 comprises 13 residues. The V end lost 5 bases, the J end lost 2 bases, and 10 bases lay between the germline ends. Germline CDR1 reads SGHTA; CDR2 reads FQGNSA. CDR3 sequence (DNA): TGTGCCAGCAGCCCGCACCCAGCCTACGAGCAGTACTTC. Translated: CASSPHPAYEQYF.

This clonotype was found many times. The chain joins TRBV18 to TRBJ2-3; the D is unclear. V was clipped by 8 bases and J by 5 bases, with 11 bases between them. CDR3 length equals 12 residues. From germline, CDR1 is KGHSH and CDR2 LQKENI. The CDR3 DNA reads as TGTGCCAGCGCCCTGCCTGTAGATACGCAGTATTTT. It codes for CASALPVDTQYF.

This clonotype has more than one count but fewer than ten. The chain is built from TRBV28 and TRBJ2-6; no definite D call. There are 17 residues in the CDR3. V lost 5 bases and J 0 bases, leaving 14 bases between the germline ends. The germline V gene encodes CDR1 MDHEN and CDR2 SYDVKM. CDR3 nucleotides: TGTGCCAGCAGTAAACTCGGGCTGACCTCTGGGGCCAACGTCCTGACTTTC. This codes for CASSKLGLTSGANVLTF.

This CDR3 is CASRAGGGQPQHF. CDR3 bases: TGTGCCAGCAGGGCAGGGGGCGGTCAGCCCCAGCATTTT. The J gene is TRBJ1-5, the V gene TRBV6-5; the match to TRBD1 covers 8 bases. V lost 6 bases to trimming and J lost 6 bases; unmatched junction nucleotides: 4. This CDR3 has 13 amino acids. Germline CDR1 is MNHEY and CDR2 is SVGAGI.

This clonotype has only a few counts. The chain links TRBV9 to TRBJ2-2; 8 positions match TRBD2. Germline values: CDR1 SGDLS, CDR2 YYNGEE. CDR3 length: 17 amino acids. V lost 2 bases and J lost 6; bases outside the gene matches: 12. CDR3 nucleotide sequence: TGTGCCAGCAGCGTTTCCGGGACTAGTTTTTTGGCCGGGGAGCTGTTTTTT. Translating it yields CASSVSGTSFLAGELFF.

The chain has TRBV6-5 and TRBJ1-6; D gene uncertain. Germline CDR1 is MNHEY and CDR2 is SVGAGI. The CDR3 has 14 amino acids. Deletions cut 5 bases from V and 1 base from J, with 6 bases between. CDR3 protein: CASSKGSYNSPLHF. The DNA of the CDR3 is TGTGCCAGCAGTAAGGGTTCCTATAATTCACCCCTCCACTTT.

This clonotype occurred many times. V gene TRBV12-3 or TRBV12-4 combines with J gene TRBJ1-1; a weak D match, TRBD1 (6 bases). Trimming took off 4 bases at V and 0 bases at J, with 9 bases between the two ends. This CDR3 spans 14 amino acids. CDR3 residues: CASSSRDMNTEAFF. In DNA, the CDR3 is TGTGCCAGCAGTTCCAGGGACATGAACACTGAAGCTTTCTTT.

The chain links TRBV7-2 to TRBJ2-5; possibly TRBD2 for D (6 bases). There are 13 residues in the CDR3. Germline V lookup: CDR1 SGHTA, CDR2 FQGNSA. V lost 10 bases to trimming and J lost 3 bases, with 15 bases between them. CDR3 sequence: CATGGGYKETQYF. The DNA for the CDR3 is TGTGCCACCGGGGGTGGATACAAAGAGACCCAGTACTTC. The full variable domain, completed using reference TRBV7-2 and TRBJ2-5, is GAGVSQSPSNKVTEKGKDVELRCDPISGHTALYWYRQSLGQGLEFLIYFQGNSAPDKSGLPSDRFSAERTGGSVSTLTIQRTQQEDSAVYLCATGGGYKETQYFGPGTRLLVL.